This TCR beta chain stems from a study of T-cell reconstitution after alpha-beta-depleted transplantation in children. With V trimmed by 5 bases and J by 2 bases, 3 bases remained unmatched. The CDR3 spans 13 residues. Per germline, CDR1 DFQATT and CDR2 SNEGSKA (reference sequence). This clonotype has ten or more counts. Unique molecular identifiers were used in preparing the TCRbeta library. MiXCR, applied by TCRdb to the PCR reads, yields one record per CDR3 protein. The table lists about 640,000 distinct CDR3 sequences, 16% of them singletons. The sequence was obtained from a human donor who donated a stem cell graft to a child with acute myeloid leukemia. This chain connects TRBV20-1 to TRBJ2-1, with 7 nucleotides matching TRBD1. The source was PBMCs from the stem cell graft donor, collected from the stem cell graft. CDR3 in amino acids: CSAGTATYNEQFF. The DNA of the CDR3 is TGCAGTGCTGGGACAGCCACCTACAATGAGCAGTTCTTC.